This note documents a single T cell receptor (beta chain) sequence. This sample stems from a study of blood T cell repertoires in COVID-19. Enrolled during active infection, Seattle patients were then followed longitudinally. Clones were read by immunoSEQ multiplex PCR, and TCRdb kept only the in-frame ones, dropping some. Of 500,000 to 600,000 clones listed, roughly 91% are singletons. Trimming pared 6 bases from V and 2 bases from J, leaving 21 bases between. CDR3 length equals 17 residues. In germline, CDR1 is MNHNY, CDR2 SVGAGI (reference sequence). This chain connects TRBV6-6 to TRBJ2-3, with D possibly being TRBD1 (5 bases). Input material: peripheral blood. This sequence originates from a woman in her fifties or sixties with COVID-19, enrolled during active disease. DNA of the CDR3: TGTGCCAGCAGCCGAGCCCAACGACAGCTACACACAGATACGCAGTATTTT. It encodes CASSRAQRQLHTDTQYF.